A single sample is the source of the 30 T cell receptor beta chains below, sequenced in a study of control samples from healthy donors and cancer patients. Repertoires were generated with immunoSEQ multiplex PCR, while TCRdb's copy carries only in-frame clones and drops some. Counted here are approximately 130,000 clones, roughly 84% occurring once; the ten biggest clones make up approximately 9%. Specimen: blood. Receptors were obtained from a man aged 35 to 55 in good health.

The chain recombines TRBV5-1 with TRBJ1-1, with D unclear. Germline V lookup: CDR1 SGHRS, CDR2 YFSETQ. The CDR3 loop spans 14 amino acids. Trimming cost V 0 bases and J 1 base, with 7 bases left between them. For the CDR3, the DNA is TGCGCCAGCAGCTTGGGCCAACCGAACACTGAAGCTTTCTTT. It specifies CASSLGQPNTEAFF.

The CDR3 reads CASSRQGAYEQYF. The DNA of the CDR3 is TGTGCCAGCAGTCGACAGGGGGCCTACGAGCAGTACTTC. The chain combines TRBV27 with TRBJ2-7, with 9 bases that match TRBD1. Germline V CDR1 and CDR2: MNHEY, SMNVEV (reference sequence). This CDR3 spans 13 amino acids. The V segment lost 5 bases and the J segment 2 bases; nucleotides outside the gene matches: 1.

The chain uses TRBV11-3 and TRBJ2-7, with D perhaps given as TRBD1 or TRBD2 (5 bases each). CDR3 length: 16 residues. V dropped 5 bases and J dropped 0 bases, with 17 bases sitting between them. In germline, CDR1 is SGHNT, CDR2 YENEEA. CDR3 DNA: TGTGCCAGCAGCAACGACCGGGACCGCCACTCCTACGAGCAGTACTTC. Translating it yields CASSNDRDRHSYEQYF.

As DNA, the CDR3 is TGTGCCACCAGCAGAGAAGGTTTAGTCTACAATGAGCAGTTCTTC. Amino acid sequence: CATSREGLVYNEQFF. The chain is built from TRBV15 and TRBJ2-1, with D unresolved. The CDR3 has 15 residues. V lost 0 bases to trimming and J lost 3 bases, with 9 bases between them. Germline V lookup: CDR1 LNHNV, CDR2 YYDKDF (reference sequence).

The CDR3 is CASHGGFGEKLFF. CDR3 nucleotides: TGTGCCAGTCACGGGGGGTTTGGGGAAAAACTGTTTTTT. The rearrangement links TRBV2 to TRBJ1-4, with TRBD1 as a possible D gene (5 bases). Between the trimmed V and J ends, which lost 9 bases and 8 bases, there was a span of 16 bases. The CDR3 loop spans 13 amino acids. Germline V lookup: CDR1 SNHLY, CDR2 FYNNEI. Filled out from reference TRBV2 and TRBJ1-4, the complete variable domain reads EPEVTQTPSHQVTQMGQEVILRCVPISNHLYFYWYRQILGQKVEFLVSFYNNEISEKSEIFDDQFSVERPDGSNFTLKIRSTKLEDSAMYFCASHGGFGEKLFFGSGTQLSVL.

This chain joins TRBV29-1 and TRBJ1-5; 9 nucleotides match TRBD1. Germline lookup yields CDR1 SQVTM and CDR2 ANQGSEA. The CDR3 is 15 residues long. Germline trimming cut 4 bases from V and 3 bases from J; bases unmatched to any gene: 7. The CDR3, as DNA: TGCAGCGTTGCTACCGGGACAGGGATCAATCAGCCCCAGCATTTT. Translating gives CSVATGTGINQPQHF.

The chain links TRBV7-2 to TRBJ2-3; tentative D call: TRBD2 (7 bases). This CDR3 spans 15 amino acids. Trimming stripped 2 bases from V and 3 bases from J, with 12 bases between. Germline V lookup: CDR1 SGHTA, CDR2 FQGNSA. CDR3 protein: CASSLRGGVTDTQYF. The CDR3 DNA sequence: TGTGCCAGCAGCTTAAGGGGGGGTGTAACAGATACGCAGTATTTT.

CDR3: CASSQHRPGTGELFF. The DNA of the CDR3 is TGTGCCAGCAGCCAACACAGGCCGGGCACCGGGGAGCTGTTTTTT. V gene TRBV5-4 combines with J gene TRBJ2-2; maybe TRBD1 (5 bases). Germline assignment: CDR1 SGHNT and CDR2 YYREEE (reference sequence). CDR3 length: 15 residues. Trimming stripped 4 bases from V and 4 bases from J, with 14 bases between.

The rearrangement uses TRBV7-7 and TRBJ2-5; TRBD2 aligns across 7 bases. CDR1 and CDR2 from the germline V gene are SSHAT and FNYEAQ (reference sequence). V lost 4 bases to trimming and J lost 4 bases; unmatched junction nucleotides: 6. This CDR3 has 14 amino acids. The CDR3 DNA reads TGTGCCAGCAGCTCGGGGGGACTTGGAGAGACCCAGTACTTC. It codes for CASSSGGLGETQYF.

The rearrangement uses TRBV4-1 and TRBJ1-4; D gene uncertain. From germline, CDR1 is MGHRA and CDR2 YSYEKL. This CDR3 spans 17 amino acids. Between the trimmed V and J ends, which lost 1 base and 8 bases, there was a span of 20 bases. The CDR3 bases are TGCGCCAGCAGCCAAGTCTCTCTGGGGATGACTCAGGAAAAACTGTTTTTT. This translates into CASSQVSLGMTQEKLFF.

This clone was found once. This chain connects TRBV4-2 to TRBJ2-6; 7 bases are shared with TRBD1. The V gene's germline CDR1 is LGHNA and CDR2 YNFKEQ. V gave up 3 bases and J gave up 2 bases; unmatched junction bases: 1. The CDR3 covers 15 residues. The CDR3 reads CASSHDRAGANVLTF. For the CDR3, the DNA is TGTGCCAGCAGCCACGACAGGGCTGGGGCCAACGTCCTGACTTTC.

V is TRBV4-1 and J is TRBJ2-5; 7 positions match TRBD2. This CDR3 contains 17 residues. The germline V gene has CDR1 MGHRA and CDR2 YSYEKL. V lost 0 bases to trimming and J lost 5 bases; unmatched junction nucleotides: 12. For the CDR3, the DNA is TGCGCCAGCAGCCAAGATCAAGCGGGGCCTCTCGGGGAGACCCAGTACTTC. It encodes CASSQDQAGPLGETQYF.

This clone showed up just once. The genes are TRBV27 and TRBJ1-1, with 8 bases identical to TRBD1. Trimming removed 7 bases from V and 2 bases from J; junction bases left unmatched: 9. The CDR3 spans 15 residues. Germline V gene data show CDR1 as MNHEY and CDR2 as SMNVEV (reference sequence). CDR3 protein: CASKRSGTGNTEAFF. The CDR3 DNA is TGTGCCAGCAAACGATCCGGGACAGGCAACACTGAAGCTTTCTTT.

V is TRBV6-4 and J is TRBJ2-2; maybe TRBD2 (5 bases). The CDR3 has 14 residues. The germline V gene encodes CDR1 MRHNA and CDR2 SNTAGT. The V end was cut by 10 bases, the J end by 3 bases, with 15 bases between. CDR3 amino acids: CATRRERDTGELFF. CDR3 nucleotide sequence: TGTGCCACCCGACGGGAAAGGGACACCGGGGAGCTGTTTTTT.

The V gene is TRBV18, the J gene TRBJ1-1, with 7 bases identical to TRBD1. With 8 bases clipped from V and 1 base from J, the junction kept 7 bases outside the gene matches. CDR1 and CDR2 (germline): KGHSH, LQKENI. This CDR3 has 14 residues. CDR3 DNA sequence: TGTGCCAGCGCACAGGGGAGCGGGAACACTGAAGCTTTCTTT. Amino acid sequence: CASAQGSGNTEAFF.

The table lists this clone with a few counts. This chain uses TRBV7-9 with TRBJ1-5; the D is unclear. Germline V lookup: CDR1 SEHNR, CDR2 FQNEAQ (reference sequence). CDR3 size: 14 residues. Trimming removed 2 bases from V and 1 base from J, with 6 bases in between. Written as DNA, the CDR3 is TGTGCCAGCAGCTTATTGGGGAGCAATCAGCCCCAGCATTTT. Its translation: CASSLLGSNQPQHF.

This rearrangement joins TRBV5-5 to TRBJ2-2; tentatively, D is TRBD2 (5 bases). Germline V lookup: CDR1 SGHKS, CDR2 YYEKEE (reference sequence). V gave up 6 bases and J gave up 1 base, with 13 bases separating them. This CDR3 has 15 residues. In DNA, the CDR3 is TGTGCCAGCAAGGATGGACTTTTGAACACCGGGGAGCTGTTTTTT. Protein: CASKDGLLNTGELFF. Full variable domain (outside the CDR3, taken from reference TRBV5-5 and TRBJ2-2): DAGVTQSPTHLIKTRGQQVTLRCSPISGHKSVSWYQQVLGQGPQFIFQYYEKEERGRGNFPDRFSARQFPNYSSELNVNALLLGDSALYLCASKDGLLNTGELFFGEGSRLTVL.

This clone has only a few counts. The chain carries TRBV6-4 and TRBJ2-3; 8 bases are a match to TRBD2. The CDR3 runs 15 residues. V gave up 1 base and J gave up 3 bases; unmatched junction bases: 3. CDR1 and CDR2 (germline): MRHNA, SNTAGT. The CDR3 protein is CASSDFPGGTDTQYF. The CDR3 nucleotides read TGTGCCAGCAGTGACTTCCCGGGAGGGACAGATACGCAGTATTTT.

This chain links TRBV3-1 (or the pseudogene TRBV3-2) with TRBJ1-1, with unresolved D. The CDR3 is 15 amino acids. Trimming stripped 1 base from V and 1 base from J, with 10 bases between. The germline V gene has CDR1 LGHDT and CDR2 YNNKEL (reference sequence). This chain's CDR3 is CASSQGREENTEAFF. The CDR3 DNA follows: TGTGCCAGCAGCCAAGGGCGGGAGGAGAACACTGAAGCTTTCTTT.

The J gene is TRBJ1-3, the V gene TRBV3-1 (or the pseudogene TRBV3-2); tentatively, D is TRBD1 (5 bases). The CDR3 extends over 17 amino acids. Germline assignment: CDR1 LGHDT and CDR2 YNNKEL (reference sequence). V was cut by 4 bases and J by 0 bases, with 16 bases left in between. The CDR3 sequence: CASSLLSSTASGNTIYF. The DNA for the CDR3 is TGTGCCAGCAGCCTTTTATCCTCGACAGCCTCTGGAAACACCATATATTTT.

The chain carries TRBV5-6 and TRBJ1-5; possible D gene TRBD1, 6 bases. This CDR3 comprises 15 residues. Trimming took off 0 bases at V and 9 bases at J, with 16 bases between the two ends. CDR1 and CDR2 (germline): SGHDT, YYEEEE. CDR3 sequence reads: CASSLGRTASRPQHF. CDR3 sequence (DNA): TGTGCCAGCAGCTTGGGGAGGACAGCGTCCCGGCCCCAGCATTTT.

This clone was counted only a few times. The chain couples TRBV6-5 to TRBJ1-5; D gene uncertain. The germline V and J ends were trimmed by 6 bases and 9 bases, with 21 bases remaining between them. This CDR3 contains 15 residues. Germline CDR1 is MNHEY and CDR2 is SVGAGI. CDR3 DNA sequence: TGTGCCAGCAGCCCAGATGCGGTAAGGTATTTGCCCCAGCATTTT. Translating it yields CASSPDAVRYLPQHF.

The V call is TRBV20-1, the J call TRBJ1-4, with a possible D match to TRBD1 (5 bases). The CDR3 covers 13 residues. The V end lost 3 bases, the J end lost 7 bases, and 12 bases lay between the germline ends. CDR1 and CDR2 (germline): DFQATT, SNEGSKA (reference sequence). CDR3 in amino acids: CSASFRGGEKLFF. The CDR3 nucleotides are TGCAGTGCTAGTTTTAGGGGAGGTGAAAAACTGTTTTTT.

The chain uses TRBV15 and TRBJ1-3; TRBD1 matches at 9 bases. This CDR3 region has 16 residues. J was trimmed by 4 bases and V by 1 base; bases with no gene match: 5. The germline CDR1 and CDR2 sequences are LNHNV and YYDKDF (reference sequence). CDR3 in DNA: TGTGCCACCAGCAGAGGTGGGACAGGGCCCGGAAACACCATATATTTT. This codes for CATSRGGTGPGNTIYF.

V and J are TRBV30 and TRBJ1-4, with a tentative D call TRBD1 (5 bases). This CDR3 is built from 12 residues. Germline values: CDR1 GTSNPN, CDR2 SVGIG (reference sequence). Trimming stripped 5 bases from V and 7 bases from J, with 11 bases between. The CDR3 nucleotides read TGTGCCTGGGATCTTGGGGGTGAAAAACTGTTTTTT. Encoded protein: CAWDLGGEKLFF.

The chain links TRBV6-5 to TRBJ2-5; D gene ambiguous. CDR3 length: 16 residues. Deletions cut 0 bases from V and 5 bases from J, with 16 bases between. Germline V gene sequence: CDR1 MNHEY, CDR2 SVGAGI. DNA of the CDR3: TGTGCCAGCAGTTACTCGACGCCAGCCCATGCGGAGACCCAGTACTTC. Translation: CASSYSTPAHAETQYF.

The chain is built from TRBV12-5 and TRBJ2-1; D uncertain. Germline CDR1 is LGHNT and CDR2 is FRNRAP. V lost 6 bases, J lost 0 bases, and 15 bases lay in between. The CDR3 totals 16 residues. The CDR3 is CASGLPTHLSYNEQFF. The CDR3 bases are TGTGCTAGTGGCCTCCCCACCCATCTCTCCTACAATGAGCAGTTCTTC.

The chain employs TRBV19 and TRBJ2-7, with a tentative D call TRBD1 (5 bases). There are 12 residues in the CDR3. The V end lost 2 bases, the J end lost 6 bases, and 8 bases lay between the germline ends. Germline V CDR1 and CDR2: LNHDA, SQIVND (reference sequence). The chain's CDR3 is CASSITQGEQYF. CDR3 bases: TGTGCCAGTAGTATAACGCAGGGCGAGCAGTACTTC.

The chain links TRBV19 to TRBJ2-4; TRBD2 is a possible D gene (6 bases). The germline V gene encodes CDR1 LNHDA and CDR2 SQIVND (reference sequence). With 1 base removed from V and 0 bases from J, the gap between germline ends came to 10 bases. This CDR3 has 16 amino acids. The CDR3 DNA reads TGTGCCAGTAGTATAGGGCCGGGACTAGCCAAAAACATTCAGTACTTC. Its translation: CASSIGPGLAKNIQYF.

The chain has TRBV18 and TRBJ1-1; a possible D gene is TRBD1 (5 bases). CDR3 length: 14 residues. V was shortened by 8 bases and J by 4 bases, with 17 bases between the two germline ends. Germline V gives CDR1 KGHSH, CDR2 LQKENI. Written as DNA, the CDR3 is TGTGCCAGCGCTCAGGTCGGGACTTTCACTGAAGCTTTCTTT. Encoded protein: CASAQVGTFTEAFF.